These 8 T cell receptor beta chains were all obtained from the same sample, sequenced in a study of tissue T cells after allogeneic stem cell transplantation. Sequenced by immunoSEQ multiplex PCR; TCRdb stores in-frame clones only, minus some. The profile covers over 2,500 clones, with 65% appearing a single time and roughly 20% taken by the ten largest. This research-autopsy study prospectively enrolled adult allogeneic hematopoietic cell transplant recipients with steroid-refractory graft-versus-host disease. The sample in question was duodenal tissue, obtained at autopsy. The receptors derive from a male patient over 55 with steroid-refractory graft-versus-host disease after an allogeneic stem cell transplant. Some T cells may have originated in the graft donor.

V gene TRBV19 combines with J gene TRBJ1-2; D uncertain. V was shortened by 8 bases and J by 10 bases, with 20 bases between the two germline ends. CDR3 length equals 13 residues. From germline, CDR1 is LNHDA and CDR2 SQIVND (reference sequence). The CDR3 here is CASGKGLGWDYTF. The DNA for the CDR3 is TGTGCCAGTGGGAAAGGCCTAGGATGGGACTACACCTTC.

The chain has TRBV7-3 and TRBJ2-1; TRBD2 aligns across 9 bases. After removal of 5 bases from V and 5 bases from J, the junction contained 10 bases not matched to a gene. Germline values: CDR1 SGHTA, CDR2 FQGTGA. The CDR3 totals 16 residues. CDR3 DNA sequence: TGTGCCAGCAGCAACCCTGGCGGGGGGGCTCACAATGAGCAGTTCTTC. Translating it yields CASSNPGGGAHNEQFF.

This chain joins TRBV7-2 and TRBJ2-5; 9 bases are shared with TRBD1. CDR1 is SGHTA, CDR2 FQGNSA, per germline. There are 15 residues in the CDR3. The junction had 9 bases not matched to a gene; V was cut back by 5 bases and J by 5 bases. In nucleotides, the CDR3 is TGTGCCAGCAGCCGCGCCGGGACAGGGCCTGAGACCCAGTACTTC. Its protein is CASSRAGTGPETQYF.

V usage is TRBV7-2 and J usage is TRBJ2-1, with D possibly being TRBD2 (5 bases). The CDR3 runs to 12 residues. Germline V gene data show CDR1 as SGHTA and CDR2 as FQGNSA. V was shortened by 5 bases and J by 13 bases, with 15 bases between the two germline ends. CDR3 DNA sequence: TGTGCCAGCAGCATTGGCCTAGCCTCCCAGTTCTTC. Protein sequence: CASSIGLASQFF.

The CDR3 sequence is CASSYGPYEQYF. In nucleotides, the CDR3 is TGTGCCAGCAGTTACGGGCCCTACGAGCAGTACTTC. This chain joins TRBV12-3 or TRBV12-4 and TRBJ2-7, with D hard to call. Trimming removed 4 bases from V and 2 bases from J, with 6 bases in between. The CDR3 runs to 12 residues.

The rearrangement links TRBV4-3 to TRBJ1-5; TRBD1 might be the D (5 bases). The CDR3 spans 15 residues. With 4 bases removed from V and 6 bases from J, the gap between germline ends came to 16 bases. Germline V gene data show CDR1 as LGHNA and CDR2 as YSLEER. CDR3 residues: CASSLSWGGAQPQHF. The CDR3 region has the DNA TGCGCCAGCAGCCTCTCGTGGGGAGGGGCTCAGCCCCAGCATTTT.

The chain couples TRBV19 to TRBJ1-1; unclear D gene. The CDR3 has 11 residues. V was trimmed by 5 bases and J by 5 bases, leaving 6 bases between them. Per the germline V gene, CDR1 is LNHDA and CDR2 is SQIVND (reference sequence). CDR3 sequence: CASSWRTEAFF. CDR3 sequence (DNA): TGTGCCAGTAGTTGGAGGACTGAAGCTTTCTTT.

The rearrangement joins TRBV5-1 to TRBJ2-7; 7 bases line up with TRBD1. The junction had 15 bases not matched to a gene; V was cut back by 3 bases and J by 3 bases. Per germline, CDR1 SGHRS and CDR2 YFSETQ. The CDR3 is 17 amino acids. CDR3 coding DNA: TGCGCCAGCAGCTCCCTATCGACAGGGACGAAAAGCTACGAGCAGTACTTC. As protein: CASSSLSTGTKSYEQYF. The full variable domain, in which reference TRBV5-1 and TRBJ2-7 provide the parts outside the CDR3, is KAGVTQTPRYLIKTRGQQVTLSCSPISGHRSVSWYQQTPGQGLQFLFEYFSETQRNKGNFPGRFSGRQFSNSRSEMNVSTLELGDSALYLCASSSLSTGTKSYEQYFGPGTRLTVT.